This is a list of T cell receptor beta chains from one sample in a study of blood T cell repertoires in COVID-19. Clones were read by immunoSEQ multiplex PCR, and TCRdb kept only the in-frame ones, dropping some. The data show about 200,000 clones, around 85% seen once. The material sequenced was peripheral blood. These receptors originate from a woman in her seventies with acute or convalescent COVID-19. Each CDR3 is given with its conserved first and last residue. Each record gives: J gene, V gene, CDR3 protein.

>TRBJ1-2|TRBV7-2
CASSLDRVRGYTF
>TRBJ1-6|TRBV27
CASSSQGASSPLHF
>TRBJ1-4|TRBV18
CASSRDRATNEKLFF
>TRBJ2-5|TRBV12-3/TRBV12-4
CASSPYQETQYF
>TRBJ2-7|TRBV18
CASSPRGHYEQYF
>TRBJ1-1|TRBV3-1/TRBV3-2
CASGPSDRLNTEAFF
>TRBJ2-7|TRBV5-1
CASSLGGRVFDEQYF
>TRBJ2-2|TRBV6-6
CASTSGTTNTGELFF
>TRBJ2-7|TRBV13
CASSSQLRGVYEQYF
>TRBJ2-3|TRBV15
CATSSMRDRPTDTQYF
>TRBJ1-1|TRBV5-1
CASSSEFGEAFF
>TRBJ2-5|TRBV7-2
CASSLGLAGGTQETQYF
>TRBJ2-5|TRBV28
CASSTPLYQETQYF
>TRBJ1-4|TRBV19
CASSVTGVHEKLFF
>TRBJ1-3|TRBV18
CASSPLRASGNTIYF